The following is a TCR beta chain sequence with its context. Profiled with immunoSEQ multiplex PCR; TCRdb holds only in-frame clones, not every one. This table holds approximately 91,000 clones, around nine tenths found once. This sample stems from a study of T cell responses to AZD1222 COVID-19 vaccine. This receptor was taken from an adult in good health. The input for sequencing was peripheral blood, taken on day 0 of AZD1222 vaccination.

CDR3 residues: CASSTARGPYEQYF. CDR3 DNA sequence: TGTGCCAGTAGTACTGCTAGGGGGCCTTACGAGCAGTACTTC. This sequence joins TRBV19 and TRBJ2-7; 7 nucleotides line up with TRBD1. Germline loops: CDR1 LNHDA, CDR2 SQIVND (reference sequence). The CDR3 runs 14 residues. V lost 4 bases, J lost 4 bases, and 7 bases stayed unmatched.